What follows describes a single T cell receptor (beta chain). Its antigen is unknown. V gave up 1 base and J gave up 7 bases, with 14 bases separating them. This CDR3 spans 14 amino acids. Per the germline V gene, CDR1 is GTSNPN and CDR2 is SVGIG (reference sequence). This table comes from immunoSEQ multiplex PCR, and its TCRdb copy is limited to in-frame clones, with some not included. The sample has around 100,000 clones, roughly 87% seen once; the top ten hold about 0.3%. This sample was taken from a study of OX40 agonist ivuxolimab in advanced cancers. Study context: Dose-escalation patients were diagnosed with hepatocellular carcinoma, melanoma, renal cell cancer or head and neck cancer.

The study's findings and limits: The study found that CD8+ T cells averaged more expanded clones than CD4+.

The chain links TRBV30 to TRBJ1-5; TRBD1 is a possible D gene (6 bases). The sequence was collected from an adult with an advanced solid tumor such as melanoma, head and neck, liver or kidney cancer. Sequencing was performed on CD4+ or CD8+ T cells sorted from blood, taken in a trial of the OX40 agonist ivuxolimab. The CDR3 here is CAWSEGQGNQPQHF. For the CDR3, the DNA is TGTGCCTGGAGTGAGGGGCAGGGGAACCAGCCCCAGCATTTT.